Reported below is one T cell receptor beta chain. Only in-frame clones appear in the TCRdb table, and some are missing; sequencing was by immunoSEQ multiplex PCR. Of fewer than 200,000 clones detected, approximately 85% appear once; the ten largest clones hold less than 10%. These data come from a study of blood T cell repertoires in COVID-19. Trimming at V came to 4 bases and at J to 4 bases, leaving 7 bases not matched to a gene. The CDR3 has 16 amino acids. Germline V CDR1 and CDR2: SGHTS, YDEGEE. The chain is built from TRBV5-8 and TRBJ2-1, with 11 bases matching TRBD2. The sample consisted of peripheral blood. The TCR sequence derives from a woman aged 55-70 years with COVID-19, enrolled during active disease. The CDR3 nucleotides read TGTGCCAGCAGCCCTACGACTAGCGGGGTATACAATGAGCAGTTCTTC. This gives the protein CASSPTTSGVYNEQFF.